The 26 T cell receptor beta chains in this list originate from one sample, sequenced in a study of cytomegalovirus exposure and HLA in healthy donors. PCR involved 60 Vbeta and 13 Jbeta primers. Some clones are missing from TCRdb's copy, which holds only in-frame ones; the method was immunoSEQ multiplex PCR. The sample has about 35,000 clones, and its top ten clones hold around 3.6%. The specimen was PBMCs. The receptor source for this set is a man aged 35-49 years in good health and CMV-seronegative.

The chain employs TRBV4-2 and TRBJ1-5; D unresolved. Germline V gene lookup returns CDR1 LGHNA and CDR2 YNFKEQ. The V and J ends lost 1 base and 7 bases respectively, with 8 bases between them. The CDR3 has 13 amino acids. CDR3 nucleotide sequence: TGTGCCAGCAGCCAAGGTGGGAGACAGCCCCAGCATTTT. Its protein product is CASSQGGRQPQHF.

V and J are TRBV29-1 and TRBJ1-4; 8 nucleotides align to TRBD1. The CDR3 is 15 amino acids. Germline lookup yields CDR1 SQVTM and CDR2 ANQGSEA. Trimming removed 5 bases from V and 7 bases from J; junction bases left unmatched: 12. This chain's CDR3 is CSVFTGQVGAEKLFF. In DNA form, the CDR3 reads TGCAGCGTTTTTACGGGACAGGTCGGGGCTGAAAAACTGTTTTTT.

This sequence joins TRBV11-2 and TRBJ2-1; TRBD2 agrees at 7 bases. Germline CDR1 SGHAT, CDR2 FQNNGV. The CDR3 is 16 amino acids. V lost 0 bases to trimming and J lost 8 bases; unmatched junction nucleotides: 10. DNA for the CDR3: TGTGCCAGCAGCTTAGATCTAGCGGCCGAGGGCGATGAGCAGTTCTTC. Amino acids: CASSLDLAAEGDEQFF.

The CDR3 loop reads CASSYSQGRSEAFF. The CDR3 DNA is TGTGCCAGCAGTTACTCACAGGGTCGGTCTGAAGCTTTCTTT. The chain uses TRBV6-5 and TRBJ1-1; possibly TRBD1 for D (6 bases). The V end was cut by 0 bases, the J end by 6 bases, with 11 bases between. CDR1 MNHEY and CDR2 SVGAGI come from the germline V gene. The CDR3 consists of 14 residues.

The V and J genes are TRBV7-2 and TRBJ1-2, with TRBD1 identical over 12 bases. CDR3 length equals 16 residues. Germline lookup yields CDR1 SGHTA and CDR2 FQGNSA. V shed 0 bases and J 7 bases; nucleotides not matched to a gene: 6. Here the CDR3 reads CASSLAGTGGIGGYTF. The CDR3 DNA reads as TGTGCCAGCAGCTTAGCAGGGACAGGGGGCATCGGTGGCTACACCTTC.

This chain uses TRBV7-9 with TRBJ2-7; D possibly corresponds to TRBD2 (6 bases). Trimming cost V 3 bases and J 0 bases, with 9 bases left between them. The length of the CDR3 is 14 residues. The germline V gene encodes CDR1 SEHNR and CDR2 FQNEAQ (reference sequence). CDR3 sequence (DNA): TGTGCCAGCAGCTTTCGGGAGACCTCCTACGAGCAGTACTTC. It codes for CASSFRETSYEQYF.

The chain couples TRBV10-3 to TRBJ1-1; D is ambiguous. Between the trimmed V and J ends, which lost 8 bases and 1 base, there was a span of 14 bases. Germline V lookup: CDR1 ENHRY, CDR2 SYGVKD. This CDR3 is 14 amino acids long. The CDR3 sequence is CAIHGEPANTEAFF. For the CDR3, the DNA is TGTGCCATCCACGGGGAACCCGCGAACACTGAAGCTTTCTTT.

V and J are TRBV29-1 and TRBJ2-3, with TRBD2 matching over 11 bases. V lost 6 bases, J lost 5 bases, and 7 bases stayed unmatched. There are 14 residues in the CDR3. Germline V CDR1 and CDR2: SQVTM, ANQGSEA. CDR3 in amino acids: CSVALAGDGDTQYF. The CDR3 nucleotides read TGCAGCGTAGCACTAGCGGGAGACGGAGATACGCAGTATTTT.

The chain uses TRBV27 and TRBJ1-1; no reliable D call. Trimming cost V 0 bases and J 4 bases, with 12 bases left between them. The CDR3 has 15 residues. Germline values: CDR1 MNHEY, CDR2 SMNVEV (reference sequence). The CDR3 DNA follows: TGTGCCAGCAGTTTATCAGGTCAGGATGTCACTGAAGCTTTCTTT. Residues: CASSLSGQDVTEAFF.

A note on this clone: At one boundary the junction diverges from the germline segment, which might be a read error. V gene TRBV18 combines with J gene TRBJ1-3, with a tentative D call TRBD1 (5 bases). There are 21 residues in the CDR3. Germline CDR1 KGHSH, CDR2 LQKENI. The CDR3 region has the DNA TGTGCCAGCTCAGGATTAACAGGACACAGCTTACCCACACACTCTGGAAACAACATATATTTT. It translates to CASSGLTGHSLPTHSGNNIYF.

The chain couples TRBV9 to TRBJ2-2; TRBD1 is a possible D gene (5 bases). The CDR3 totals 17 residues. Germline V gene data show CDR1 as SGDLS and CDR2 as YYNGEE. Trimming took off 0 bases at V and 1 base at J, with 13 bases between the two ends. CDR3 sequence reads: CASSVVDGAGNTGELFF. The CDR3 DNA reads TGTGCCAGCAGCGTAGTAGATGGGGCAGGGAACACCGGGGAGCTGTTTTTT.

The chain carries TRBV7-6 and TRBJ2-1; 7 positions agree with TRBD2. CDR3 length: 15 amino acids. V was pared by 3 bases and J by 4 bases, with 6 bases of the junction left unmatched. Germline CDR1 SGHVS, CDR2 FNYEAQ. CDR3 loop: CASSFGLEGYNEQFF. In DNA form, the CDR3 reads TGTGCCAGCAGCTTCGGACTAGAGGGATACAATGAGCAGTTCTTC.

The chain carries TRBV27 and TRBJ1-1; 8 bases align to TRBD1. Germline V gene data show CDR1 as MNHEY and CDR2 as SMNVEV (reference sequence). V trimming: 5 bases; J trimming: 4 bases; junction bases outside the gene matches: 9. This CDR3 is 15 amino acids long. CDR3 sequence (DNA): TGTGCCAGCAGTCGAATGACAGGGGTGGGCACTGAAGCTTTCTTT. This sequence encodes CASSRMTGVGTEAFF.

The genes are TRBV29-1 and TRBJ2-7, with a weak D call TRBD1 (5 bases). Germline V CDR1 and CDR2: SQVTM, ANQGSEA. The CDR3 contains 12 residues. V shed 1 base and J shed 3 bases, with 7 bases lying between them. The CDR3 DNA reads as TGCAGCGTTGAAGGGGGCGGCTACGAGCAGTACTTC. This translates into CSVEGGGYEQYF.

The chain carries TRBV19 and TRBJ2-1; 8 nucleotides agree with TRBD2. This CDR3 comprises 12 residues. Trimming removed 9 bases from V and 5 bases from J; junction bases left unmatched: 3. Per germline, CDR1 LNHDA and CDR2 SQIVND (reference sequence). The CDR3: CASREGDNEQFF. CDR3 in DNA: TGTGCCAGCCGGGAGGGGGACAATGAGCAGTTCTTC.

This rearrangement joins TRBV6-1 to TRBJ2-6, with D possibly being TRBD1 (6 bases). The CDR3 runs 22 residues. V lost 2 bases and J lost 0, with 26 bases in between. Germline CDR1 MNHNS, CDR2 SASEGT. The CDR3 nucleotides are TGTGCCAGCAGTGAAATCGATGGGGGCGCGGTCCTTTCATTCTCTGGGGCCAACGTCCTGACTTTC. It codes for CASSEIDGGAVLSFSGANVLTF.

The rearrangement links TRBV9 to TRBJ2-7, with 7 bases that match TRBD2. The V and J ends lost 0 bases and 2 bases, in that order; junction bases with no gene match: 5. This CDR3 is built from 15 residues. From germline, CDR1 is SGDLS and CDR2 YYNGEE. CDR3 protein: CASSVGSSGPYEQYF. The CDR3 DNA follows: TGTGCCAGCAGCGTAGGGTCTAGCGGACCCTACGAGCAGTACTTC.

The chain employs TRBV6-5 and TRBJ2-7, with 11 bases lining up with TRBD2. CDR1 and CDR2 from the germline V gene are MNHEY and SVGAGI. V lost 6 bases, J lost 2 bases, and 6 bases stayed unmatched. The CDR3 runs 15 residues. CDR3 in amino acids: CASSSTSGSAYEQYF. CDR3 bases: TGTGCCAGCAGCTCAACTAGCGGGAGCGCCTACGAGCAGTACTTC.

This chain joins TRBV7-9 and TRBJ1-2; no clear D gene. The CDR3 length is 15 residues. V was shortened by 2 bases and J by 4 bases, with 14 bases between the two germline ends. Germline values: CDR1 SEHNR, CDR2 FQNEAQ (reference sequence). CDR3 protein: CASSLREDAGYGYTF. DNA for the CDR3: TGTGCCAGCAGCTTAAGGGAGGACGCCGGCTATGGCTACACCTTC.

The CDR3 reads CASSQGGGAGRSVEQFF. The CDR3 nucleotides read TGTGCCAGCAGCCAGGGAGGGGGGGCCGGGAGATCGGTTGAGCAGTTCTTC. The chain carries TRBV4-2 and TRBJ2-1; tentative D call: TRBD2 (7 bases). V lost 3 bases and J 9 bases, leaving 24 bases between the germline ends. CDR3 length equals 17 residues. The germline CDR1 and CDR2 sequences are LGHNA and YNFKEQ.

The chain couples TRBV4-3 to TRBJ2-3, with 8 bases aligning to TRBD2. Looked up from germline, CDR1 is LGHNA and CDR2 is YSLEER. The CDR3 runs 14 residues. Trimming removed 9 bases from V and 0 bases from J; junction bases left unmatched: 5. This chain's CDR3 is CASPLAGSTDTQYF. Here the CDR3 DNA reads TGCGCCAGTCCATTAGCGGGGAGCACAGATACGCAGTATTTT.

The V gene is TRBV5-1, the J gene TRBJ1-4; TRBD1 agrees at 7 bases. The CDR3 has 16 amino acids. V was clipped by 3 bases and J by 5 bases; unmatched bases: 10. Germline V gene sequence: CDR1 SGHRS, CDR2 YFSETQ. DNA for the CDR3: TGCGCCAGCAGCTCACATCGACAGGGAATGAATGAAAAACTGTTTTTT. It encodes CASSSHRQGMNEKLFF. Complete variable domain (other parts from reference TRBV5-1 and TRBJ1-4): KAGVTQTPRYLIKTRGQQVTLSCSPISGHRSVSWYQQTPGQGLQFLFEYFSETQRNKGNFPGRFSGRQFSNSRSEMNVSTLELGDSALYLCASSSHRQGMNEKLFFGSGTQLSVL.

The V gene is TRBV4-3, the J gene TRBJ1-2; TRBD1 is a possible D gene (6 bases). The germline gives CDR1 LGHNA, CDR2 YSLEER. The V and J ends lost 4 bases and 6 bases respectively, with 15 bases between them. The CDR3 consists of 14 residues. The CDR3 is CASSPTAGGDGYTF. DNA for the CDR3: TGCGCCAGCAGCCCCACCGCGGGGGGCGATGGCTACACCTTC.

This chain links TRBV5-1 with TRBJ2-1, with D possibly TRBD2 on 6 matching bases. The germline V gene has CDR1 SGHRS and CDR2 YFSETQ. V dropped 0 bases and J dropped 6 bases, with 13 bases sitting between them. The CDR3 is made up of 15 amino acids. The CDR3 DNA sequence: TGCGCCAGCAGCTTGGAAGGAGGGCTGGTCAATGAGCAGTTCTTC. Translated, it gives CASSLEGGLVNEQFF.

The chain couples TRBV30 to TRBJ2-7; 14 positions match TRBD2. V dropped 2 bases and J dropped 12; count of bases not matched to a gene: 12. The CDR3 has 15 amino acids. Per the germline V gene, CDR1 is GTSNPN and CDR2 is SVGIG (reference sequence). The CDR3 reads CAWSLSGTSGSIGYF. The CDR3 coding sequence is TGTGCCTGGAGTTTATCCGGGACTAGCGGGAGTATCGGGTACTTC. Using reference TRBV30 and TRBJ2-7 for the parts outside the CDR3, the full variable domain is SQTIHQWPATLVQPVGSPLSLECTVEGTSNPNLYWYRQAAGRGLQLLFYSVGIGQISSEVPQNLSASRPQDRQFILSSKKLLLSDSGFYLCAWSLSGTSGSIGYFGPGTRLTVT.

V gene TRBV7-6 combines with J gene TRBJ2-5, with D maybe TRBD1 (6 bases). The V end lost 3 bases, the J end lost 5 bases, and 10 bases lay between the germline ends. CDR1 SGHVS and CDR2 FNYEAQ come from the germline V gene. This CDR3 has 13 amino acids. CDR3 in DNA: TGTGCCAGCAGCTTCGGTCAGGGGGAGACCCAGTACTTC. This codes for CASSFGQGETQYF.